Detailed here is one T cell receptor (beta chain). This entry comes from a study of T cell repertoires in ileal Crohn's disease. Before sorting, lamina propria lymphocytes were separated from surgical specimens by density gradient. Profiled with immunoSEQ multiplex PCR; TCRdb holds only in-frame clones, not every one. The table includes around 180 clones, 90% to 98% detected once. The trim removed 0 bases at V and 5 bases at J, leaving 8 bases unmatched. The CDR3 is 17 residues long. CDR1 and CDR2 from the germline V gene are SGHAT and FQNNGV. The V gene is TRBV11-2, the J gene TRBJ2-3; 10 positions agree with TRBD1. Sequenced: CD4+ T cells sorted from the ileum. This TCR came from an adult with Crohn's disease. The CDR3 region is CASSLDARDRGEDTQYF. CDR3 bases: TGTGCCAGCAGCTTAGATGCCCGGGACAGGGGAGAAGATACGCAGTATTTT. Full variable domain (missing parts from reference TRBV11-2 and TRBJ2-3): EAGVAQSPRYKIIEKRQSVAFWCNPISGHATLYWYQQILGQGPKLLIQFQNNGVVDDSQLPKDRFSAERLKGVDSTLKIQPAKLEDSAVYLCASSLDARDRGEDTQYFGPGTRLTVL.